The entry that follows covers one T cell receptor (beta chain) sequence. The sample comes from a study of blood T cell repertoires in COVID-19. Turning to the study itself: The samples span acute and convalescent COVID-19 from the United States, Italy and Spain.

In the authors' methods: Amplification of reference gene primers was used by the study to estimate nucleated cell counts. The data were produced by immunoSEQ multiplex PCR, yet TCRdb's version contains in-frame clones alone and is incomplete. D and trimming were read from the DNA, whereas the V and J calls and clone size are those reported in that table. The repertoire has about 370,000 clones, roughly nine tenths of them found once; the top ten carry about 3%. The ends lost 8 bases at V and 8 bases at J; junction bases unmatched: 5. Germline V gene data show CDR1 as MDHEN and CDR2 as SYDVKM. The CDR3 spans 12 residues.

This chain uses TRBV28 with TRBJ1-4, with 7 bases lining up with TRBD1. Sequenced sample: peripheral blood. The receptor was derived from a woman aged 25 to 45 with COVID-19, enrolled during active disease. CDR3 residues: CASGQGEEKLFF. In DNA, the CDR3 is TGTGCCAGCGGGCAGGGGGAAGAAAAACTGTTTTTT.